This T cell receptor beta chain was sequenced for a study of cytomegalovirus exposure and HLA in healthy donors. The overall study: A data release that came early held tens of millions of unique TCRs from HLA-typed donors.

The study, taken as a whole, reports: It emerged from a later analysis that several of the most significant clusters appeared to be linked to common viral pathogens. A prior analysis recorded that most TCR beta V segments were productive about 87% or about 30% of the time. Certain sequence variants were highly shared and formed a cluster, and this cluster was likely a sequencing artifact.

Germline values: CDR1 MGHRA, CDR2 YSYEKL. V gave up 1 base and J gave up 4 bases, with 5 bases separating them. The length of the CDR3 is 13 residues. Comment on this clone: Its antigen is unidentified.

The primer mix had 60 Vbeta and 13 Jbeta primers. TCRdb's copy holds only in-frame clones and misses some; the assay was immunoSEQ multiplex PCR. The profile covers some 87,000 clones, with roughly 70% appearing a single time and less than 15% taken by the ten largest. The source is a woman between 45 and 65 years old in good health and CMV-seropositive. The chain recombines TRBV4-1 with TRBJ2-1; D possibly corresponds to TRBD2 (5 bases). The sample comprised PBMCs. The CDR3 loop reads CASSQAGYNEQFF. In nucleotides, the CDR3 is TGCGCCAGCAGCCAAGCGGGGTACAATGAGCAGTTCTTC.